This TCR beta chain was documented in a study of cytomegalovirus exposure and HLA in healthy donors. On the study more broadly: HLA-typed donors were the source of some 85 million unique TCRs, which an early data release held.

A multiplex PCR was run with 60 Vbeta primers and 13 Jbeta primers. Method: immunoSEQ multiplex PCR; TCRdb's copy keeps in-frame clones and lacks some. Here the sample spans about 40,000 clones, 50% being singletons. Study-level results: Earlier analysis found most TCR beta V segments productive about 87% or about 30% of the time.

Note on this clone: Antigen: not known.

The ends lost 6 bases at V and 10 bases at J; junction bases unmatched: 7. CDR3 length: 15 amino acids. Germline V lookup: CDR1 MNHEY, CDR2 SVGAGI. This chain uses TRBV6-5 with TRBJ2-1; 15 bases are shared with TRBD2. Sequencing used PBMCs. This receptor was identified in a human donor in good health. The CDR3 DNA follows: TGTGCCAGCAGCGAGGGACTAGCGGGAGGAGGGGAGCAGTTCTTC. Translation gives CASSEGLAGGGEQFF.